These 8 T cell receptor beta chains originate from one sample sequenced in a study of cytomegalovirus exposure and HLA in healthy donors. 13 Jbeta primers and 60 Vbeta primers were used for the PCR. TCRdb keeps only in-frame clones here, not all; method: immunoSEQ multiplex PCR. The sample includes 110,000 or so clones, 76% seen only once; the top ten take roughly 8%. Source material: PBMCs. These receptors all come from a woman aged 50 to 60 in good health and CMV-seropositive.

The J gene is TRBJ2-6, the V gene TRBV10-3, with 9 positions matching TRBD1. The V gene end was trimmed by 5 bases and the J gene end by 0 bases; junction bases not matched to a gene: 11. Germline-derived CDR1 and CDR2 are ENHRY and SYGVKD. CDR3 length equals 19 residues. In DNA, the CDR3 is TGTGCCATCAGTCCCGGGACAGGGACCTCTCTCTCTGGGGCCAACGTCCTGACTTTC. Amino acids: CAISPGTGTSLSGANVLTF.

Notes on this clone: Different DNA sequences within this sample yield the same CDR3. The chain has TRBV29-1 and TRBJ2-2, with a weak D call TRBD2 (6 bases). The germline CDR1 and CDR2 sequences are SQVTM and ANQGSEA. This CDR3 spans 16 amino acids. V gave up 0 bases and J gave up 6 bases, with 17 bases separating them. The CDR3: CSVEEPAGRWAGELFF. The DNA for the CDR3 is TGCAGCGTTGAAGAGCCCGCAGGGAGGTGGGCCGGGGAGCTGTTTTTT.

A few counts support this clone. V gene TRBV4-2 combines with J gene TRBJ2-3, with 9 positions matching TRBD2. V was pared by 0 bases and J by 0 bases, with 7 bases of the junction left unmatched. This CDR3 region has 18 residues. CDR1 and CDR2 (germline): LGHNA, YNFKEQ. In nucleotides, the CDR3 is TGTGCCAGCAGCCAAGATCTTTGGCTAGCGGGGAGCACAGATACGCAGTATTTT. Amino acid sequence: CASSQDLWLAGSTDTQYF.

This clone was recorded only once. The chain has TRBV11-1 and TRBJ1-6, with 7 bases that match TRBD1. Germline trimming cut 8 bases from V and 5 bases from J; bases unmatched to any gene: 3. This CDR3 is 13 amino acids long. Germline CDR1 SGHAT, CDR2 FQDESV (reference sequence). In DNA form, the CDR3 reads TGTGCCAGCTCCGGGACAGATAATTCACCCCTCCACTTT. Translating it yields CASSGTDNSPLHF.

This clone was counted a single time. V usage is TRBV6-1 and J usage is TRBJ1-2; unclear D gene. Germline values: CDR1 MNHNS, CDR2 SASEGT. The CDR3 covers 12 residues. V lost 5 bases, J lost 8 bases, and 12 bases lay in between. This CDR3 is CASSSYESGYTF. For the CDR3, the DNA is TGTGCCAGCAGTTCGTACGAGAGCGGCTACACCTTC.

J is TRBJ2-1 and V is TRBV18; TRBD2 agrees at 9 bases. Germline loops: CDR1 KGHSH, CDR2 LQKENI. This CDR3 contains 16 residues. V dropped 6 bases and J dropped 1; count of bases not matched to a gene: 7. In DNA form, the CDR3 reads TGTGCCAGCTCCCCTCTTAGCGGGGGATCCTACAATGAGCAGTTCTTC. It codes for CASSPLSGGSYNEQFF.

V gene TRBV19 combines with J gene TRBJ2-7; D perhaps matches TRBD2 (6 bases). The CDR3 spans 14 residues. V was trimmed by 5 bases and J by 5 bases, leaving 16 bases between them. Germline lookup yields CDR1 LNHDA and CDR2 SQIVND (reference sequence). The DNA of the CDR3 is TGTGCCAGTAGTCCCGGGACTTTGGGGGACGAGCAGTACTTC. Its translation: CASSPGTLGDEQYF.

The rearrangement joins TRBV6-5 to TRBJ2-1; tentatively, D is TRBD1 (6 bases). The CDR3 is made up of 15 amino acids. Germline V CDR1 and CDR2: MNHEY, SVGAGI. V was shortened by 2 bases and J by 7 bases, with 15 bases between the two germline ends. The CDR3 spells CASSYQGGRRNEQFF. The CDR3 DNA follows: TGTGCCAGCAGTTACCAAGGGGGAAGGAGGAATGAGCAGTTCTTC.